Following are 15 T cell receptor beta chains from one sample sequenced in a study of T cells in Graves' hyperthyroidism and ophthalmopathy (dated by TCRdb to between 2018 and 2021). Library preparation used multiplex PCR. This sample was sequenced with an Illumina HiSeq 2000. The TCR beta CDR3 regions were amplified from RNA transcripts. The TCR CDR3 was subjected to a first round of RT-PCR using the HTBI primer set and the Qiagen OneStep RT-PCR kit. TCRdb itself trimmed the public reads at Q25 with fastp, ran MiXCR and retained productive beta chains. Entries are consolidated by CDR3 protein sequence, retaining the most common genes and DNA. This sample lists some 420,000 distinct CDR3 sequences; approximately 15% were detected once. The ten largest make up 5% to 6% of the sample. The sequenced sample was blood. The receptors were gathered from a woman under 30 with Graves' hyperthyroidism.

This clonotype was observed many times. This sequence joins TRBV28 and TRBJ1-2; D is uncertain. This CDR3 has 14 amino acids. Germline CDR1 and CDR2: MDHEN and SYDVKM. V dropped 0 bases and J dropped 8 bases, with 13 bases sitting between them. The CDR3 protein is CASSLWSGGPGYTF. Here the CDR3 DNA reads TGTGCCAGCAGTTTATGGTCCGGCGGTCCGGGCTACACCTTC.

This clonotype was observed many times. The chain has TRBV11-3 and TRBJ2-1, with a possible D match to TRBD1 (6 bases). CDR3 length equals 15 residues. Germline V gene data show CDR1 as SGHNT and CDR2 as YENEEA. V shed 5 bases and J shed 8 bases, with 19 bases lying between them. DNA of the CDR3: TGTGCCAGCAGCATAACCGGGACACCGATCGATGAGCAGTTCTTC. It specifies CASSITGTPIDEQFF.

This clonotype came up many times. A much more abundant neighbour one base away suggests this may be a read error. This rearrangement joins TRBV2 to TRBJ1-1, with D unresolved. The V end was cut by 6 bases, the J end by 4 bases, with 15 bases between. Looked up from germline, CDR1 is SNHLY and CDR2 is FYNNEI. The length of the CDR3 is 14 residues. CDR3: CASRLRAGSTEAFF. The DNA for the CDR3 is TGTGCCAGCAGACTGAGGGCCGGGAGCACTGAAGCTTTCTTT.

The chain recombines TRBV6-1 with TRBJ1-1, with D maybe TRBD1 (5 bases). The CDR3 contains 13 residues. The ends were cut back, 7 bases at V and 4 bases at J, with 13 bases in the middle. Germline-derived CDR1 and CDR2 are MNHNS and SASEGT. CDR3 amino acids: CASTALGGTEAFF. CDR3 nucleotide sequence: TGTGCCAGCACCGCACTGGGGGGCACTGAAGCTTTCTTT.

This clonotype showed up just a few times. The chain employs TRBV7-9 and TRBJ2-7; TRBD1 matches at 9 bases. The CDR3 is made up of 14 amino acids. J gave up 6 bases and V 5 bases, and 8 bases lay outside the gene matches. Per the germline V gene, CDR1 is SEHNR and CDR2 is FQNEAQ (reference sequence). This CDR3 reads CASSPGDRDSEQYF. The CDR3 region has the DNA TGTGCCAGCAGCCCCGGGGACAGGGATTCCGAGCAGTACTTC.

The CDR3, as DNA: TGTGCCAGCAGCCCAACTCAGGGCTCTGGGGCCAACGTCCTGACTTTC. Encoded protein: CASSPTQGSGANVLTF. The chain recombines TRBV7-8 with TRBJ2-6; possible D gene TRBD1, 5 bases. The CDR3 loop spans 16 amino acids. V dropped 5 bases and J dropped 0 bases, with 11 bases sitting between them. Germline CDR1 SGHVS, CDR2 FQNEAQ.

This clonotype was found many times. CDR3 loop: CASSQDWGYEQYF. The CDR3 DNA reads as TGTGCCAGCAGCCAAGACTGGGGTTACGAGCAGTACTTC. V and J are TRBV3-1 and TRBJ2-7, with D hard to call. Trimming took off 0 bases at V and 4 bases at J, with 7 bases between the two ends. CDR1 and CDR2 (germline): LGHDT, YNNKEL (reference sequence). This CDR3 comprises 13 residues.

With respect to this clonotype: A single base separates this from a much larger clone, so it may be a read error. The CDR3 sequence: CASSLSWPSSSTGTQYF. The CDR3 DNA reads as TGCGCCAGCAGCTTGTCTTGGCCTTCCTCTAGCACAGGTACGCAGTATTTT. The chain recombines TRBV5-1 with TRBJ2-3; D is tentatively TRBD1 or TRBD2 (5 bases each). This CDR3 comprises 17 residues. CDR1 and CDR2 from the germline V gene are SGHRS and YFSETQ.

With respect to this clonotype: This sequence may be a read error, since a much larger clone differs from it by one base. This likely comes from a read error, as the CDR3 has no conserved phenylalanine or tryptophan at its end. The chain is built from TRBV30 and TRBJ1-4; D is unresolved. This CDR3 has 14 residues. The V gene lost 5 bases and the J gene lost 0 bases, with 10 bases spanning the gap. Germline lookup yields CDR1 GTSNPN and CDR2 SVGIG (reference sequence). The CDR3 spells CAWRRSSTNEKLFS. Here the CDR3 DNA reads TGTGCCTGGCGGCGGTCTTCAACTAATGAAAAACTGTTTTCT.

This clonotype was seen repeatedly, ten times or more. The J gene is TRBJ2-7, the V gene TRBV12-3 or TRBV12-4; D possibly corresponds to TRBD2 (5 bases). The ends were cut back, 3 bases at V and 7 bases at J, with 7 bases in the middle. The length of the CDR3 is 11 residues. The CDR3 DNA reads as TGTGCCAGCAGTTTTCGAGGGGAGCAGTACTTC. This translates into CASSFRGEQYF.

The sample holds a few counts of this clonotype. The gene calls are TRBV29-1 and TRBJ2-7, with 11 bases that match TRBD2. CDR1 is SQVTM and CDR2 is ANQGSEA in the germline V gene. The V segment lost 6 bases and the J segment 3 bases; nucleotides outside the gene matches: 7. The CDR3 runs to 14 residues. CDR3 nucleotides: TGCAGCGTGCAACCGGGACTAGCGGACTACGAGCAGTACTTC. It specifies CSVQPGLADYEQYF.

In this sample, this clonotype turned up a few times. The J gene is TRBJ2-2, the V gene TRBV7-2, with 7 bases that match TRBD1. The germline V gene encodes CDR1 SGHTA and CDR2 FQGNSA. The CDR3 has 14 amino acids. The J segment lost 6 bases and the V segment lost 5 bases, leaving 6 bases of the junction unmatched. The CDR3 nucleotides read TGTGCCAGCAGCCCCCGACAGGGCGCCGGGGAGCTGTTTTTT. Its protein product is CASSPRQGAGELFF.

The chain couples TRBV5-1 to TRBJ2-1; 8 positions agree with TRBD2. This CDR3 contains 17 residues. Germline V gene sequence: CDR1 SGHRS, CDR2 YFSETQ. With 4 bases clipped from V and 7 bases from J, the junction kept 16 bases outside the gene matches. This CDR3 reads CASSPQAGDGRMNEQFF. The CDR3 DNA follows: TGCGCCAGCAGCCCCCAAGCGGGGGACGGCCGGATGAATGAGCAGTTCTTC.

CDR3 DNA: TGTGCCTGGAGTGTCCTCCTTCCGGGACAGGGCAAACTAGTGAGGTACGAGCAGTACTTC. It translates to CAWSVLLPGQGKLVRYEQYF. V and J are TRBV30 and TRBJ2-7; 9 nucleotides match TRBD1. The V gene's germline CDR1 is GTSNPN and CDR2 SVGIG (reference sequence). This CDR3 has 20 residues. The junction had 22 bases not matched to a gene; V was cut back by 0 bases and J by 4 bases.

The rearrangement uses TRBV19 and TRBJ2-1; 10 bases agree with TRBD1. The CDR3 totals 16 residues. Germline V lookup: CDR1 LNHDA, CDR2 SQIVND (reference sequence). J gave up 8 bases and V 4 bases, and 11 bases lay outside the gene matches. As DNA, the CDR3 is TGTGCCAGTAGTAGGGGTTGGGACAGGGGAGGACATGAGCAGTTCTTC. Translating gives CASSRGWDRGGHEQFF.